This T cell receptor (beta chain) was observed in a study of blood T cell repertoires in COVID-19. Turning to the study itself: Acute and convalescent COVID-19 samples came from the United States, Italy and Spain.

This CDR3 is 15 amino acids long. Germline loops: CDR1 MDHEN, CDR2 SYDVKM. V was trimmed by 3 bases and J by 0 bases, leaving 10 bases between them. In the study's own analysis: How many nucleated cells were present was estimated from reference gene primer amplification. Sequencing was performed with immunoSEQ multiplex PCR; in TCRdb, only in-frame clones are kept and a portion is missing. From that table come the V and J calls and clone size; the DNA was used to work out D and trimming. The sample includes approximately 500,000 clones, approximately 85% of them seen just once. This chain links TRBV28 with TRBJ2-3; maybe TRBD1 (6 bases). This clonotype was sampled from a human donor in a cohort sampled during active COVID-19. Sequenced input: peripheral blood. CDR3 nucleotide sequence: TGTGCCAGCAGTTTTGTAGGACAGAGCACAGATACGCAGTATTTT. Residues: CASSFVGQSTDTQYF.